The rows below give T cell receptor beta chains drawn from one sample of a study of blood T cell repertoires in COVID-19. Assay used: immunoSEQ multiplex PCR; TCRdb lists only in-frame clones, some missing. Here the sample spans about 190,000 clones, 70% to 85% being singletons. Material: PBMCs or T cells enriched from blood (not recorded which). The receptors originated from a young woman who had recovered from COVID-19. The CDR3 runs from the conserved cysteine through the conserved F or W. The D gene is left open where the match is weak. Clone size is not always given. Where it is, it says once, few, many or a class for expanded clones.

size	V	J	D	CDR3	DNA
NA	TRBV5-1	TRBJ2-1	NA	CASKRGGVSYNEQFF	TGCGCCAGCAAGAGGGGGGGCGTCTCCTACAATGAGCAGTTCTTC
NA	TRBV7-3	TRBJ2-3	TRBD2	CASSSGLASSTQYF	TGTGCCAGCAGTTCGGGACTAGCATCCTCCACGCAGTATTTT
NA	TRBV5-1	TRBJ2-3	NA	CASSPTAGTDTQYF	TGCGCCAGCAGCCCCACAGCGGGCACAGATACGCAGTATTTT
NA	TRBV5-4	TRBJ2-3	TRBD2	CASSFPAGGTDTQYF	TGTGCCAGCAGCTTTCCAGCGGGGGGGACAGATACGCAGTATTTT
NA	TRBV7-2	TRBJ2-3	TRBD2	CASSASGGWSHTQYF	TGTGCCAGCAGCGCTAGCGGGGGGTGGAGCCATACGCAGTATTTT
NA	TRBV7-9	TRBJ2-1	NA	CASSRGNEQFF	TGTGCCAGCAGCCGAGGCAATGAGCAGTTCTTC
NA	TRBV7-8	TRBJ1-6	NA	CASSFTGSDSPLHF	TGTGCCAGCAGCTTCACAGGGTCAGATTCACCCCTCCACTTT
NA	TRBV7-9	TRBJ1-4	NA	CASSLSSGPGGNEKLFF	TGTGCCAGCAGCTTAAGCTCAGGTCCCGGGGGTAATGAAAAACTGTTTTTT
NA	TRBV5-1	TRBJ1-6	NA	CASSSQLDKDSPLHF	TGCGCCAGCAGCTCCCAACTAGATAAGGATTCACCCCTCCACTTT
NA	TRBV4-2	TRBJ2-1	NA	CASRDYTLNPRGEQFF	TGTGCCAGCAGGGACTATACCTTAAATCCCCGGGGTGAGCAGTTCTTC
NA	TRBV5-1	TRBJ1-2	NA	CASSSTGQKYPNQRSYTF	TGCGCCAGCAGCTCAACCGGACAGAAATATCCAAACCAAAGGAGCTACACCTTC
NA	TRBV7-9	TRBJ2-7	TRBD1	CASSLAQGAHEQYF	TGTGCCAGCAGCTTAGCTCAGGGGGCCCACGAGCAGTACTTC
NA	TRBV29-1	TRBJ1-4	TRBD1	CSVRTGEEKLFF	TGCAGCGTGAGGACAGGGGAAGAAAAACTGTTTTTT
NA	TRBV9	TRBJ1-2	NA	CASSPSGRFWGYTF	TGTGCCAGCAGCCCTTCGGGGAGGTTCTGGGGCTACACCTTC
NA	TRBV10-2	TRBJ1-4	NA	CASSEFPPDRTNEKLFF	TGCGCCAGCAGTGAATTTCCCCCGGACAGAACTAATGAAAAACTGTTTTTT
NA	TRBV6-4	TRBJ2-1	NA	CASSEADNNEQFF	TGTGCCAGCAGTGAGGCGGACAACAATGAGCAGTTCTTC
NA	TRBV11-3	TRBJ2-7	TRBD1	CASSLGTASSYEQYF	TGTGCCAGCAGTCTGGGGACAGCGAGCTCCTACGAGCAGTACTTC
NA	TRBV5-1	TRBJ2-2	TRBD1	CASSLLGGGSSNTGELFF	TGCGCCAGCAGCTTGTTAGGGGGCGGCTCTTCGAACACCGGGGAGCTGTTTTTT
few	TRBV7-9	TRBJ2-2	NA	CASSILSGQTGELFF	TGTGCCAGCAGCATTCTCAGCGGACAGACCGGGGAGCTGTTTTTT
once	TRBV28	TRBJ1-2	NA	CASSGGGYGYTF	TGTGCCAGCAGTGGTGGAGGCTATGGCTACACCTTC
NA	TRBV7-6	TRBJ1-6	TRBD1	CASSSNIGTGAYNSPLHF	TGTGCCAGCAGCTCTAATATTGGGACAGGCGCCTATAATTCACCCCTCCACTTT
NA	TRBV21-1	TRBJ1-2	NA	CASSATGLPDYGYTF	TGTGCCAGCAGCGCGACAGGGTTGCCGGACTATGGCTACACCTTC
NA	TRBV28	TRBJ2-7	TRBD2	CASSWTSGSQGEQYF	TGTGCCAGCAGTTGGACTAGCGGGAGCCAAGGCGAGCAGTACTTC
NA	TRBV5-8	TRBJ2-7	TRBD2	CASSPRGGRGYYEQYF	TGTGCCAGCAGCCCGCGGGGAGGGCGGGGCTACTACGAGCAGTACTTC
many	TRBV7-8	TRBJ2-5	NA	CASSLQGPLRETQYF	TGTGCCAGCAGCTTGCAGGGGCCGCTGAGAGAGACCCAGTACTTC
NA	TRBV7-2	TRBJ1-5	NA	CASSLEGRGGSNQPQHF	TGTGCCAGCAGCTTAGAAGGCAGGGGCGGCAGCAATCAGCCCCAGCATTTT
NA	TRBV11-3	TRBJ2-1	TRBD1	CASSPPDRGPNEQFF	TGTGCCAGCAGCCCGCCTGACAGGGGGCCCAATGAGCAGTTCTTC
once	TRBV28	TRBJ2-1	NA	CASSPLGGANEQFF	TGTGCCAGCAGTCCCCTAGGGGGGGCCAATGAGCAGTTCTTC
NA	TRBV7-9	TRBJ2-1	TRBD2	CASSPRGDEQFF	TGTGCCAGCAGCCCACGGGGGGATGAGCAGTTCTTC
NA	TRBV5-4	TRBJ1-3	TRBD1	CASSPGGRNTIYF	TGTGCCAGCAGCCCAGGGGGTAGAAACACCATATATTTT
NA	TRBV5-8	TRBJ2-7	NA	CASSSRQAYEQYF	TGTGCCAGCAGCTCAAGACAGGCCTACGAGCAGTACTTC
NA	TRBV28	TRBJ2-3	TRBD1	CASSLYGTGSTDTQYF	TGTGCCAGCAGTTTATATGGGACAGGGAGCACAGATACGCAGTATTTT
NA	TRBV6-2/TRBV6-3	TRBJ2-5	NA	CASSYPGLPETQYF	TGTGCCAGCAGTTACCCGGGACTTCCAGAGACCCAGTACTTC
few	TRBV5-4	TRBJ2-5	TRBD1	CASSGPGQLQETQYF	TGTGCCAGCAGCGGACCGGGACAGCTTCAAGAGACCCAGTACTTC
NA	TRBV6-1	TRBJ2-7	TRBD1	CASSEAGGEQYF	TGTGCCAGCAGTGAGGCAGGGGGCGAGCAGTACTTC
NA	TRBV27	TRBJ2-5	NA	CASSFNERETQYF	TGTGCCAGCAGTTTTAATGAGCGAGAGACCCAGTACTTC
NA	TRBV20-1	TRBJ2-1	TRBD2	CSASALTSGGMSSYNEQFF	TGCAGTGCTAGTGCCCTCACTAGCGGGGGGATGAGCTCCTACAATGAGCAGTTCTTC
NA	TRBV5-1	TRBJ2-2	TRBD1	CASAVTRTGGVTGELFF	TGCGCCAGCGCCGTTACCCGGACAGGGGGCGTCACCGGGGAGCTGTTTTTT
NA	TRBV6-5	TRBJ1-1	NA	CASSKQDLGFSEAFF	TGTGCCAGCAGTAAACAGGACCTCGGGTTCTCTGAAGCTTTCTTT
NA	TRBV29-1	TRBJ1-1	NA	CSVTGPAAFF	TGCAGCGTTACAGGTCCAGCGGCTTTCTTT
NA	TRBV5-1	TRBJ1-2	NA	CASSLDRGAGGYTF	TGCGCCAGCAGCTTGGACCGAGGGGCGGGAGGCTACACCTTC
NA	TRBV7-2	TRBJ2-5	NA	CASIMSETQYF	TGTGCCAGCATCATGTCAGAGACCCAGTACTTC
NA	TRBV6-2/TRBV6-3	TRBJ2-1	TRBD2	CASSAVGLAGGMGQFF	TGTGCCAGCAGTGCAGTGGGACTAGCGGGAGGAATGGGGCAGTTCTTC
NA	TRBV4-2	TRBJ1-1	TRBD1	CASSHSTGVNTEAFF	TGTGCCAGCAGCCATTCGACAGGGGTGAACACTGAAGCTTTCTTT
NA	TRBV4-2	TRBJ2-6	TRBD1	CASSARDRGRSGANVLTF	TGTGCCAGCAGCGCCCGGGACAGGGGGCGAAGTGGGGCCAACGTCCTGACTTTC
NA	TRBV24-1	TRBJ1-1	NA	CATMAGGDFTEAFF	TGTGCCACCATGGCGGGGGGTGATTTCACTGAAGCTTTCTTT
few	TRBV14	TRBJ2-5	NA	CASSQTGWQETQYF	TGTGCCAGCAGCCAAACAGGGTGGCAAGAGACCCAGTACTTC
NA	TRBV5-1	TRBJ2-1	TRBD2	CASSVGLAGVVEQFF	TGCGCCAGCAGCGTGGGACTAGCGGGAGTCGTTGAGCAGTTCTTC